The 22 T cell receptor beta chains reported below all come from one sample, sequenced in a study of blood T cell repertoires in COVID-19. Profiling relied on immunoSEQ multiplex PCR, and the TCRdb table lists in-frame clones only, not all of them. The sample contains approximately 93,000 clones, about 87% of which appear only once. Material for sequencing was peripheral blood. The receptors were gathered from a human donor in a cohort sampled during active COVID-19.

The rearrangement links TRBV15 to TRBJ2-1; TRBD2 matches at 10 bases. This CDR3 has 17 residues. CDR1 is LNHNV, CDR2 YYDKDF, per germline (reference sequence). Unmatched junction bases numbered 13, after V lost 3 bases and J lost 8 bases. DNA of the CDR3: TGTGCCACCAGCAGTGAAAGCGGGAGGGCCAGAGGAGATGAGCAGTTCTTC. Translation gives CATSSESGRARGDEQFF.

In DNA, the CDR3 is TGTGCCAGCTCACCACAAAAGGGGAACTATGGCTACACCTTC. Protein sequence: CASSPQKGNYGYTF. The chain employs TRBV18 and TRBJ1-2, with D possibly matching TRBD1 (5 bases). Germline V CDR1 and CDR2: KGHSH, LQKENI. CDR3 length equals 14 residues. V lost 1 base and J lost 2, with 8 bases in between.

V gene TRBV5-1 combines with J gene TRBJ2-2; 11 bases match TRBD2. The CDR3 is 15 amino acids. With V trimmed by 4 bases and J by 4 bases, 3 bases remained unmatched. The germline V gene has CDR1 SGHRS and CDR2 YFSETQ. DNA of the CDR3: TGCGCCAGCAGCGAGCTAGCGGGAGGCACCGGGGAGCTGTTTTTT. Its translation: CASSELAGGTGELFF.

Here the CDR3 reads CASSQDRGLSPLHF. The CDR3 DNA reads as TGTGCCAGCAGCCAAGACAGGGGGCTTTCACCCCTCCACTTT. This sequence joins TRBV3-1 (or the pseudogene TRBV3-2) and TRBJ1-6, with 8 bases matching TRBD1. J was trimmed by 9 bases and V by 0 bases; bases with no gene match: 1. The CDR3 consists of 14 residues. Germline V gene data show CDR1 as LGHDT and CDR2 as YNNKEL (reference sequence).

The chain is built from TRBV3-1 (or the pseudogene TRBV3-2) and TRBJ1-3; possibly TRBD1 for D (6 bases). Trimming removed 2 bases from V and 4 bases from J, with 6 bases in between. Germline CDR1 LGHDT, CDR2 YNNKEL (reference sequence). The CDR3 loop spans 13 amino acids. CDR3 protein: CASSQTGGNTIYF. DNA for the CDR3: TGTGCCAGCAGCCAAACAGGGGGAAACACCATATATTTT.

The chain is built from TRBV6-2 or TRBV6-3 and TRBJ1-5, with 11 bases aligning to TRBD1. CDR1 is MNHEY, CDR2 SVGEGT, per germline. Germline trimming cut 3 bases from V and 4 bases from J; bases unmatched to any gene: 8. The CDR3 length is 17 residues. The CDR3 coding sequence is TGTGCCAGCAGTTATTTCTGGGACAGGGGGAGGAATCAGCCCCAGCATTTT. As protein: CASSYFWDRGRNQPQHF.

The V and J genes are TRBV6-2 or TRBV6-3 and TRBJ1-2, with D unclear. The CDR3 covers 15 residues. Germline loops: CDR1 MNHEY, CDR2 SVGEGT. V was shortened by 2 bases and J by 1 base, with 11 bases between the two germline ends. CDR3 region: CASSYIPGGNYGYTF. The CDR3 DNA reads TGTGCCAGCAGTTACATTCCAGGAGGTAACTATGGCTACACCTTC.

This clone was found a few times. V is TRBV11-2 and J is TRBJ2-7, with D perhaps matching TRBD1 (7 bases). Trimming took off 5 bases at V and 2 bases at J, with 16 bases between the two ends. This CDR3 comprises 15 residues. Germline-derived CDR1 and CDR2 are SGHAT and FQNNGV. The CDR3 loop is CASSPRRGPPYEQYF. The CDR3 bases are TGTGCCAGCAGCCCCCGGAGGGGGCCTCCCTACGAGCAGTACTTC.

The rearrangement joins TRBV7-9 to TRBJ2-1; 11 nucleotides line up with TRBD2. This CDR3 has 16 amino acids. CDR1 and CDR2 (germline): SEHNR, FQNEAQ (reference sequence). The V gene end was trimmed by 5 bases and the J gene end by 4 bases; junction bases not matched to a gene: 7. The CDR3 region has the DNA TGTGCCAGCAGCCCTCCCGGGACTAGCGGATACAATGAGCAGTTCTTC. Amino acid sequence: CASSPPGTSGYNEQFF.

The chain combines TRBV11-2 with TRBJ1-4; 7 nucleotides line up with TRBD1. V shed 3 bases and J 13 bases; nucleotides not matched to a gene: 5. This CDR3 has 12 residues. Germline V CDR1 and CDR2: SGHAT, FQNNGV. The CDR3 DNA is TGTGCCAGCAGCTTCCGACAGGGAATACTGTTTTTT. It translates to CASSFRQGILFF.

The chain joins TRBV30 to TRBJ1-5, with TRBD1 identical over 8 bases. The CDR3 is 11 residues long. Germline loops: CDR1 GTSNPN, CDR2 SVGIG (reference sequence). The trim removed 5 bases at V and 7 bases at J, leaving 1 base unmatched. The CDR3 coding sequence is TGTGCCTGGGGGACAGGCCAGCCCCAGCATTTT. Protein product: CAWGTGQPQHF. The variable domain in full, completed from reference TRBV30 and TRBJ1-5, reads SQTIHQWPATLVQPVGSPLSLECTVEGTSNPNLYWYRQAAGRGLQLLFYSVGIGQISSEVPQNLSASRPQDRQFILSSKKLLLSDSGFYLCAWGTGQPQHFGDGTRLSIL.

J is TRBJ2-1 and V is TRBV7-2; possibly TRBD1 for D (5 bases). The CDR3 runs 14 residues. With 5 bases removed from V and 4 bases from J, the gap between germline ends came to 12 bases. The germline CDR1 and CDR2 sequences are SGHTA and FQGNSA. CDR3: CASSLQGVYNEQFF. Written as DNA, the CDR3 is TGTGCCAGCAGCCTCCAAGGGGTTTACAATGAGCAGTTCTTC.

V is TRBV19 and J is TRBJ2-2; D might be TRBD2 (6 bases). The V end was cut by 5 bases, the J end by 0 bases, with 13 bases between. This CDR3 has 16 residues. Germline CDR1 is LNHDA and CDR2 is SQIVND (reference sequence). The DNA of the CDR3 is TGTGCCAGTAGTCGGCGGGGCGCCGCGAACACCGGGGAGCTGTTTTTT. Its translation is CASSRRGAANTGELFF.

The chain combines TRBV2 with TRBJ2-2; D possibly corresponds to TRBD2 (5 bases). This CDR3 is built from 15 residues. Germline CDR1 reads SNHLY; CDR2 reads FYNNEI. V dropped 1 base and J dropped 4 bases, with 10 bases sitting between them. The DNA of the CDR3 is TGTGCCAGCAGTGAAGAGGCTAGCCTCACCGGGGAGCTGTTTTTT. Translation gives CASSEEASLTGELFF.

This clone has a handful of counts. The V and J genes are TRBV7-3 and TRBJ2-2, with D hard to call. Trimming removed 2 bases from V and 2 bases from J, with 6 bases in between. CDR1 is SGHTA, CDR2 FQGTGA, per germline. The CDR3 sequence is 14 residues long. The CDR3 region is CASSLSVNTGELFF. The CDR3 DNA follows: TGTGCCAGCAGCTTATCAGTTAACACCGGGGAGCTGTTTTTT.

The V gene is TRBV10-2, the J gene TRBJ1-2; 9 positions agree with TRBD1. This CDR3 has 16 residues. The germline gives CDR1 WSHSY, CDR2 SAAADI. V dropped 9 bases and J dropped 0; count of bases not matched to a gene: 11. CDR3 coding DNA: TGCGCCAGTAGTACCCGAGGGACAGGGACTAACTATGGCTACACCTTC. Translation gives CASSTRGTGTNYGYTF.

Only one count was recorded for this clone. The genes are TRBV10-2 and TRBJ1-2, with D possibly being TRBD1 (5 bases). Germline V gene sequence: CDR1 WSHSY, CDR2 SAAADI. The V and J ends lost 5 bases and 4 bases respectively, with 11 bases between them. The length of the CDR3 is 13 residues. The CDR3 bases are TGCGCCAGCAGTCCCGACAGTACCTATGGCTACACCTTC. Its translation: CASSPDSTYGYTF.

In DNA, the CDR3 is TGTGCCAGCAGTCCCGGACAGGACCAAGAGACCCAGTACTTC. This gives the protein CASSPGQDQETQYF. The V and J genes are TRBV28 and TRBJ2-5; 7 nucleotides align to TRBD1. The ends lost 5 bases at V and 0 bases at J; junction bases unmatched: 3. Per the germline V gene, CDR1 is MDHEN and CDR2 is SYDVKM. The CDR3 loop spans 14 amino acids.

This chain joins TRBV29-1 and TRBJ1-2; no definite D call. Deletions cut 6 bases from V and 2 bases from J, with 7 bases between. The germline gives CDR1 SQVTM, CDR2 ANQGSEA. CDR3 length: 11 residues. This CDR3 reads CSVGSNYGYTF. CDR3 bases: TGCAGCGTCGGGTCGAACTATGGCTACACCTTC.

V gene TRBV5-4 combines with J gene TRBJ2-7; tentative D call: TRBD1 (5 bases). Trimming removed 2 bases at V and 2 bases at J, with 8 bases between. The CDR3 runs to 13 residues. Germline loops: CDR1 SGHNT, CDR2 YYREEE (reference sequence). CDR3 amino acids: CASSLSGPYEQYF. The DNA of the CDR3 is TGTGCCAGCAGCTTATCAGGGCCCTACGAGCAGTACTTC. Looking up the rest from reference TRBV5-4 and TRBJ2-7 gives the full variable domain: ETGVTQSPTHLIKTRGQQVTLRCSSQSGHNTVSWYQQALGQGPQFIFQYYREEENGRGNFPPRFSGLQFPNYSSELNVNALELDDSALYLCASSLSGPYEQYFGPGTRLTVT.

V gene TRBV7-9 combines with J gene TRBJ2-1; 11 nucleotides align to TRBD2. The CDR3 length is 18 residues. CDR1 is SEHNR, CDR2 FQNEAQ, per germline (reference sequence). The trim removed 5 bases at V and 5 bases at J, leaving 14 bases unmatched. In nucleotides, the CDR3 is TGTGCCAGCAGCCTCCCGGCACTGGGACTAGCGGAAGACAATGAGCAGTTCTTC. Its translation: CASSLPALGLAEDNEQFF.

This clone was seen only once. The chain uses TRBV1 and TRBJ2-1; TRBD2 is taken as the D call from the table, unchecked against the DNA. TRBV1 is annotated as a pseudogene. The CDR3 is 14 residues long. CDR3 DNA sequence: TGCACCAGCAGCCAGTTACGGGTCTACAATGAGCAGTTCTTC. Residues: CTSSQLRVYNEQFF.